Presented here are 5 T cell receptor beta chains from one specimen sequenced in a study of OX40 agonist ivuxolimab in advanced cancers. Sequencing was performed with immunoSEQ multiplex PCR; in TCRdb, only in-frame clones are kept and a portion is missing. The sample has tens of thousands of clones, about 91% seen once. Specimen: CD4+ or CD8+ T cells sorted from blood, collected in a trial of the OX40 agonist ivuxolimab. The receptor set was obtained from an adult with an advanced solid tumor such as melanoma, head and neck, liver or kidney cancer.

The CDR3 DNA reads TGTGCCAGCTCAGCGGGGAGCTCTGGAAACACCATATATTTT. Residues: CASSAGSSGNTIYF. The chain uses TRBV18 and TRBJ1-3, with D unresolved. The CDR3 runs to 14 residues. V was clipped by 5 bases and J by 0 bases, with 8 bases between them. Germline CDR1 is KGHSH and CDR2 is LQKENI.

The chain joins TRBV10-1 to TRBJ2-2; 10 nucleotides agree with TRBD2. The germline V gene has CDR1 WNHNN and CDR2 SYGVQD (reference sequence). CDR3 size: 15 residues. The junction had 8 bases not matched to a gene; V was cut back by 8 bases and J by 5 bases. The CDR3 DNA reads TGCGCCAGCTCTAGCGGGAGCGGTCGGACCGGGGAGCTGTTTTTT. It is translated as CASSSGSGRTGELFF.

The CDR3 nucleotides are TGTGCCAGCAGCTTTGGACGGATCTCTGGAAACACCATATATTTT. Amino acid sequence: CASSFGRISGNTIYF. V gene TRBV11-2 combines with J gene TRBJ1-3; no firm D call. CDR3 length: 15 residues. V lost 3 bases to trimming and J lost 0 bases, with 9 bases between them. CDR1 is SGHAT, CDR2 FQNNGV, per germline.

The chain links TRBV7-2 to TRBJ2-7; possible D gene TRBD2, 6 bases. This CDR3 is built from 15 residues. CDR1 is SGHTA and CDR2 is FQGNSA in the germline V gene. The germline V and J ends were trimmed by 4 bases and 5 bases, with 18 bases remaining between them. CDR3 sequence (DNA): TGTGCCAGCAGCTCTGGGACCCCGGGGGTCGACGAGCAGTACTTC. Its protein product is CASSSGTPGVDEQYF. Using reference TRBV7-2 and TRBJ2-7 for the parts outside the CDR3, the full variable domain is GAGVSQSPSNKVTEKGKDVELRCDPISGHTALYWYRQSLGQGLEFLIYFQGNSAPDKSGLPSDRFSAERTGGSVSTLTIQRTQQEDSAVYLCASSSGTPGVDEQYFGPGTRLTVT.

The rearrangement joins TRBV5-1 to TRBJ2-3; 9 nucleotides agree with TRBD2. The V segment lost 4 bases and the J segment 5 bases; nucleotides outside the gene matches: 8. The CDR3 is 15 amino acids. The germline CDR1 and CDR2 sequences are SGHRS and YFSETQ. The CDR3 bases are TGCGCCAGCAGCGCGGCGGGAGGGGATGGAGATACGCAGTATTTT. Translated, it gives CASSAAGGDGDTQYF.